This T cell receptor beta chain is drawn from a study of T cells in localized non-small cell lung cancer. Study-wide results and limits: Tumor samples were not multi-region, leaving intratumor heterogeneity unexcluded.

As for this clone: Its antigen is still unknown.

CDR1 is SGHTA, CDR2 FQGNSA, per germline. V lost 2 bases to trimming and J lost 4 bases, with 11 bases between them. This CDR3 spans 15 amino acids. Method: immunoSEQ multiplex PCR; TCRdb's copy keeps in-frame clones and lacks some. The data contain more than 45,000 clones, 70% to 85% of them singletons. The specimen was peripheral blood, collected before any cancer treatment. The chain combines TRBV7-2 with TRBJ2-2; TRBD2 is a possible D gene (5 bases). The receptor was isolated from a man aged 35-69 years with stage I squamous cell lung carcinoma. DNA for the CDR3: TGTGCCAGCAGCTTACGGAGCGGTGCCACCGGGGAGCTGTTTTTT. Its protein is CASSLRSGATGELFF.